This TCR beta chain was recorded in a study of regulatory T cells in long-lasting Graves disease. Per germline, CDR1 SEHNR and CDR2 FQNEAQ (reference sequence). Trimming shortened V by 11 bases and J by 3 bases, and 16 bases separated the two germline ends. The CDR3 is 13 residues long. In building TCR beta libraries, iRepertoire HTBI primers were used together with Arm-PCR of CDR3 regions. A single record per CDR3 protein comes from TCRdb applying MiXCR to the multiplex PCR reads. The profile shows roughly 300,000 distinct CDR3 sequences, roughly 21% of them singletons. Findings of the study overall: Segments TRBV28, TRBJ1-2 and TRBJ2-5 showed preferential usage in persistent disease.

Specified time point: persistent/refractory GD, antithyroid drugs over 5 years with positive TRAb. From PBMCs, RNA was extracted and then used to make the TCR library. This clonotype was recorded many times. What it recognizes is unknown. This clonotype was obtained from a female donor with Graves disease. The chain recombines TRBV7-9 with TRBJ1-1, with D possibly TRBD1 on 5 matching bases. The sequencing here drew on peripheral blood mononuclear cells (PBMCs), taken when the disease was refractory, from a patient treated with antithyroid drugs. DNA of the CDR3: TGTGCCGGGAAGCAGGGAGGGGACACTGAAGCTTTCTTT. It codes for CAGKQGGDTEAFF.